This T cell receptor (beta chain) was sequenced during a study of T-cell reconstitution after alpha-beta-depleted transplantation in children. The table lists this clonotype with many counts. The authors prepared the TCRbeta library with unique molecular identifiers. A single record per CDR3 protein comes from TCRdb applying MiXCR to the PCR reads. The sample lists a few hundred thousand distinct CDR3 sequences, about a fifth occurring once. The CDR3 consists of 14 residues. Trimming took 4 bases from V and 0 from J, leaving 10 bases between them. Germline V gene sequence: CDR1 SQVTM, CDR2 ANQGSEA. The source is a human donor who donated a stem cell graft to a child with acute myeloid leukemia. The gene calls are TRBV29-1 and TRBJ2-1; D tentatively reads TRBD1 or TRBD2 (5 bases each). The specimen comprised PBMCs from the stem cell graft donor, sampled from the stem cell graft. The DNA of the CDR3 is TGCAGCGTTGTTTGGGGGAGCTCCTACAATGAGCAGTTCTTC. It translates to CSVVWGSSYNEQFF.